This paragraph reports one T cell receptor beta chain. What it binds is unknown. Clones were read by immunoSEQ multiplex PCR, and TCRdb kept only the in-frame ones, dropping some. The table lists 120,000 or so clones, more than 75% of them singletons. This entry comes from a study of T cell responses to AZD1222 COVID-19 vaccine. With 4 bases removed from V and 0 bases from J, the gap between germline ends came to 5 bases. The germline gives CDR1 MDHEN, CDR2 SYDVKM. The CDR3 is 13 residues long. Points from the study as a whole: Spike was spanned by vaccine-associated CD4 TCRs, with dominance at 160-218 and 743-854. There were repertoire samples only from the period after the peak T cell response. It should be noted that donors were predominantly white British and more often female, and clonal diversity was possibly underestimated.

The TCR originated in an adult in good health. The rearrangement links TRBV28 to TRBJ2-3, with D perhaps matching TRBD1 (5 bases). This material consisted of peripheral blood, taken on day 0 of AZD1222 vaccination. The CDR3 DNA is TGTGCCAGCAGTTCAGGGAGCACAGATACGCAGTATTTT. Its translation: CASSSGSTDTQYF. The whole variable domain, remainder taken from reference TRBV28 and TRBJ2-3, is DVKVTQSSRYLVKRTGEKVFLECVQDMDHENMFWYRQDPGLGLRLIYFSYDVKMKEKGDIPEGYSVSREKKERFSLILESASTNQTSMYLCASSSGSTDTQYFGPGTRLTVL.